This TCR beta chain is from a study of cytomegalovirus exposure and HLA in healthy donors (dated by TCRdb to about 2017). Describing the broader study: An earlier analysis of more than 550 of the donors reported 276 Gb of sequence data and 117 million unique TCR beta sequences obtained from around 190 million T cells. An early release covering roughly 600 HLA-typed donors comprised roughly 300 gigabases of sequencing data and tens of millions of unique TCR sequences. Of the roughly 410 genotyped donors, 75% to 85% were placed in the genetic ancestry cluster associated with self-reported Caucasian donors. The study aimed to test whether cataloging public T cell receptors could reveal signatures of past pathogen exposure. The study used immunosequencing to profile the T cell repertoires of 670 or so subjects and linked those repertoires to cytomegalovirus serostatus. A separate validation cohort of roughly 110 different subjects was used in addition to the 666-subject first cohort. To predict cytomegalovirus infection status, the study brought together high-throughput TCR immunosequencing, statistical association of individual TCRs with disease status, and machine learning. In a later analysis, previously published TCR beta repertoires from hundreds of donors were re-analyzed and high-resolution HLA genotyping was added so that TCR occurrence patterns could be studied. Rather than drawing on any new phenotypic data, the later analysis identified candidate immune exposures from TCR beta sequences and the way those sequences occurred across donors. An earlier analysis of approximately 640 of the donors applied high-throughput TCR beta sequencing to assess whether each TCR beta V gene segment acted as functional or pseudogenic. Donor age, sex, ethnicity and CMV serostatus were compiled together with the repertoire data. Genome-wide SNP genotypes for about 65% of the roughly 670 donors were used in a later genetic analysis, which treated that subset as a discovery cohort. Every discovery cohort repertoire had been produced on one sequencing platform. HLA typing included class I and class II loci at four-digit resolution. The number of donors typed differed by locus, with about 629-630 for A, B, C, DRB1 and DQB1, around 500 for DQA1, 606 for DPA1, and roughly 450 for DPB1. About five DR-DQ haplotypes were treated as single units for association and clustering because of strong linkage in the cohort. On average, 235,054 unique TCR beta nucleotide sequences were sequenced per donor among some 430 genotyped donors of the cohort, with about 19% of those sequences being non-productive. What the authors observed across the whole study: In a later analysis, most CMV-associated TCR beta chains were found to appear HLA-restricted, with HLA associations seemingly driven largely by CMV exposure. The presence/absence analyses assumed that sequencing depth was roughly uniform across donors, and that assumption may not be true. For the cohort, immune exposure information was limited to CMV serostatus. The classifier was reported to diagnose cytomegalovirus status with high specificity and sensitivity in both the original and validation cohorts. At a false discovery rate of 0.05, a later analysis linked some 18,000 TCR beta sequences to specific HLA alleles. According to a later analysis, TCR association rates differed among HLA loci, with DRB1 alleles showing the most associated TCRs and HLA-C alleles showing the fewest. In vitro tests confirmed that a few of the cytomegalovirus-associated TCR beta chains recognize cytomegalovirus antigens. Only TCR beta chains were sequenced in this cohort, and the absence of alpha or paired-chain data limited detectable features. Compared with equally common non-associated chains, HLA-associated TCR beta chains in a later analysis were more clonally expanded and had lower generation probabilities. The study gave a list of 150 to 200 TCR beta chains associated with cytomegalovirus. A further reported finding was that TCR beta sequences accurately predicted the HLA-A and HLA-B alleles for most subjects in the first cohort. Compared with the 666-donor mean, donors in an Asian-associated ancestry cluster had fewer N-insertions in productive TCRs, according to a later genetic analysis. An earlier analysis of some 590 of the donors showed that most TCR beta V segments appeared in productive rearrangements either about 87% or about 30% of the time, which broadly matched IMGT annotations. Because counts were too low, roughly 16 rarely observed V segments, including chromosome 9 orphons, were left out of the earlier analysis of 587 of the donors. Linkage disequilibrium might explain the correlated functional status among segregating V segments, but an unknown experimental factor could not be excluded. Most TCR sequences were observed very rarely across donors, whereas some public TCRs were present in many individuals. Some IMGT-functional V segments, including TRBV6-2 and TRBV6-3, could not be told apart with the 87-base-pair reads, so those segments were excluded. A cluster of highly shared sequence variants was judged likely to be a technical artifact of the sequencing pipeline. According to a later analysis, parvovirus B19, influenza, CMV and Epstein-Barr virus appeared linked to several top co-occurrence clusters. When HLA alleles, especially DR and DQ, strongly co-occurred, TCR associations were difficult to assign to individual alleles. According to the authors, the approach could potentially be generalized to other disease states and immunological phenotypes. Because HLA typing was unavailable for some donors at each locus, only the typed subset was used in association tests. A later genetic analysis associated a missense DCLRE1C variant with V-gene and J-gene trimming of TCR beta chains, and an independent cohort replicated the association.

Remarks on this clone: Its binding antigen is unknown. Base-call qualities are not available, and no considerably larger clone is one nucleotide away.

To prepare the library, the immunoSEQ multiplex PCR assay was applied. A mixture of 60 forward primers for TCR Vbeta segments and 13 reverse primers for TCR Jbeta segments was used in the multiplex PCR. The CDR3 region of rearranged TCR beta genes was amplified from genomic DNA with a multiplex PCR assay. The amplified TCR beta libraries were sequenced on the Illumina HiSeq System as 87-base-pair reads. From the authors' description of their analysis: In a later analysis, roughly 80 million unique TCR beta chains were counted across the 650 to 750 repertoires, and some 10 million of these chains were shared by at least two donors. A nearest-neighbor algorithm error-corrected the raw reads and collapsed the reads into unique sequences, merging closely related sequences to remove PCR and sequencing errors. V, D and J gene segments were assigned by aligning CDR3 sequences to IMGT reference sequences. For a sequence to be retained, a match of at least six nucleotides was required to both a V gene segment and a J gene segment. Rearrangements were classified as productive when the CDR3 lacked stop codons and remained in frame with V and J, and all other rearrangements were classified as non-productive. Following IMGT convention, CDR3 was defined as the stretch from the second conserved V-encoded cysteine to the conserved J-encoded phenylalanine. The earlier analysis of approximately 590 of the donors excluded any sequence lacking an unambiguous match to a single V gene segment. An earlier analysis of approximately 590 of the donors classified V segments as functional when productive rearrangements were above 56.7% and as segregating when the standard deviation between donors was above 5%. To diagnose cytomegalovirus status from the catalog of TCR beta chain sequences, a statistical classification framework was built. In a later analysis, TCR nucleotide sequences were compared against IMGT/GENE-DB human TR gene sequences so that V and J genes could be assigned. Using the TCRdist pipeline, a later analysis assigned CDR3 sequences along with most-parsimonious VDJ recombination scenarios. In a later analysis, every TCR beta chain was defined by the combination of its CDR3 amino acid sequence and its V-gene family, and reads without a unique V-gene family were dropped. A later analysis removed 550 to 700 highly shared, low-generation-probability nucleotide sequences to deal with suspected cross-contamination and a sequencing artifact. In a later analysis, a clonal expansion index was calculated for each public chain from normalized within-repertoire ranks of inferred template counts. In a later analysis, generation probabilities were computed using a VDJ recombination model fitted to out-of-frame rearrangements, and the results were checked against IGoR. A later analysis scored TCR-TCR, TCR-HLA and TCR-CMV co-occurrence with hypergeometric tests, applying a repertoire-size bias correction to TCR pairs. In a later analysis, false discovery rates were estimated by permuting HLA or CMV assignments 20 times. In a later analysis, co-occurring TCRs were grouped using DBSCAN, and TCRdist sequence similarity was added for clustering within HLA-allele-positive subsets. Repertoires with fewer than 30,000 or more than 120,000 public chains, plus five repertoires with anomalous nucleotide sharing, were excluded from co-occurrence clustering. Entries here come from immuneACCESS through TCRdb and include only in-frame sequences with V and J called. Some clones fail to appear in such tables; in the studies checked, an unresolved V gene covers under half of the shortfall, and the cause of the remainder is unknown. From that table come the V and J calls and clone size; the DNA was used to work out D and trimming. This sample comprises 160,000 or so clones, 77% of them detected only once. Together, the top ten hold 2.2% of the sample.

The cohort consisted of some 730 healthy bone marrow donors. All cohort members were sampled while nominally healthy, although unrecorded immune exposures were likely present. The donor tested CMV seropositive and was one of the 289 seropositive cohort members. Every donor gave a peripheral blood sample, and the peripheral blood mononuclear cells from that sample were used for TCR beta sequencing. The Qiagen DNeasy Blood Extraction Kit was used to extract genomic DNA from the blood cell samples. The germline V gene sets CDR1 to SGHTA and CDR2 to FQGNSA. The CDR3, from cysteine to phenylalanine, totals 15 residues. Only CDR3 DNA is held: 45 bases, read in frame from base 1. Trimming leaves V shorter by 2 bases and J shorter by 8 bases, with the junction holding 8 bases beyond the gene matches.

The receptor's source is a man aged 50 to 59 in good health and CMV-seropositive. Sample: PBMCs. Here the chain combines TRBV7-2 and TRBJ1-2, and 10 junctional nucleotides match TRBD1. At the DNA level, the sequence is TGTGCCAGCAGCTTACAGACAGGGGGCTGGGGCGGCTACACCTTC. This yields the protein CASSLQTGGWGGYTF.